This T cell receptor beta chain emerged from a study of beta chain features in type 1 diabetes. Findings of the study overall: TCRB CDR3s from Type 1 diabetes patients were moderately but significantly shorter in all four CD4+ subsets. Insertions at VDJ junctions were less frequent in type 1 diabetes patients. These patients also deleted more nucleotides at the same junctions.

Remarks on this clone: What it recognizes is unknown. Within the sample, other DNA sequences also encode this same CDR3.

Germline lookup yields CDR1 SGHAT and CDR2 FQNNGV. V dropped 3 bases and J dropped 0 bases, with 9 bases sitting between them. This CDR3 has 15 amino acids. cDNA synthesis used the whole RNA isolate, giving expressed TCRB sequences. Repertoires were generated with immunoSEQ multiplex PCR, while TCRdb's copy carries only in-frame clones and drops some. This sample has over 700,000 clones, with 17% found just once. Cell sorting via CD45RO/CCR7/CD25/CD127/CD95/CD27 was performed to obtain CD4+ naive, central memory, regulatory and stem cell-like memory cells. The chain employs TRBV11-2 and TRBJ2-1; no reliable D call. Sample: naive CD4+ T cells from blood. This clonotype was sampled from a woman aged 18-29 years in good health. The CDR3 nucleotides read TGTGCCAGCAGCTTGGGCGGCGGCTCCTACAATGAGCAGTTCTTC. Protein sequence: CASSLGGGSYNEQFF.